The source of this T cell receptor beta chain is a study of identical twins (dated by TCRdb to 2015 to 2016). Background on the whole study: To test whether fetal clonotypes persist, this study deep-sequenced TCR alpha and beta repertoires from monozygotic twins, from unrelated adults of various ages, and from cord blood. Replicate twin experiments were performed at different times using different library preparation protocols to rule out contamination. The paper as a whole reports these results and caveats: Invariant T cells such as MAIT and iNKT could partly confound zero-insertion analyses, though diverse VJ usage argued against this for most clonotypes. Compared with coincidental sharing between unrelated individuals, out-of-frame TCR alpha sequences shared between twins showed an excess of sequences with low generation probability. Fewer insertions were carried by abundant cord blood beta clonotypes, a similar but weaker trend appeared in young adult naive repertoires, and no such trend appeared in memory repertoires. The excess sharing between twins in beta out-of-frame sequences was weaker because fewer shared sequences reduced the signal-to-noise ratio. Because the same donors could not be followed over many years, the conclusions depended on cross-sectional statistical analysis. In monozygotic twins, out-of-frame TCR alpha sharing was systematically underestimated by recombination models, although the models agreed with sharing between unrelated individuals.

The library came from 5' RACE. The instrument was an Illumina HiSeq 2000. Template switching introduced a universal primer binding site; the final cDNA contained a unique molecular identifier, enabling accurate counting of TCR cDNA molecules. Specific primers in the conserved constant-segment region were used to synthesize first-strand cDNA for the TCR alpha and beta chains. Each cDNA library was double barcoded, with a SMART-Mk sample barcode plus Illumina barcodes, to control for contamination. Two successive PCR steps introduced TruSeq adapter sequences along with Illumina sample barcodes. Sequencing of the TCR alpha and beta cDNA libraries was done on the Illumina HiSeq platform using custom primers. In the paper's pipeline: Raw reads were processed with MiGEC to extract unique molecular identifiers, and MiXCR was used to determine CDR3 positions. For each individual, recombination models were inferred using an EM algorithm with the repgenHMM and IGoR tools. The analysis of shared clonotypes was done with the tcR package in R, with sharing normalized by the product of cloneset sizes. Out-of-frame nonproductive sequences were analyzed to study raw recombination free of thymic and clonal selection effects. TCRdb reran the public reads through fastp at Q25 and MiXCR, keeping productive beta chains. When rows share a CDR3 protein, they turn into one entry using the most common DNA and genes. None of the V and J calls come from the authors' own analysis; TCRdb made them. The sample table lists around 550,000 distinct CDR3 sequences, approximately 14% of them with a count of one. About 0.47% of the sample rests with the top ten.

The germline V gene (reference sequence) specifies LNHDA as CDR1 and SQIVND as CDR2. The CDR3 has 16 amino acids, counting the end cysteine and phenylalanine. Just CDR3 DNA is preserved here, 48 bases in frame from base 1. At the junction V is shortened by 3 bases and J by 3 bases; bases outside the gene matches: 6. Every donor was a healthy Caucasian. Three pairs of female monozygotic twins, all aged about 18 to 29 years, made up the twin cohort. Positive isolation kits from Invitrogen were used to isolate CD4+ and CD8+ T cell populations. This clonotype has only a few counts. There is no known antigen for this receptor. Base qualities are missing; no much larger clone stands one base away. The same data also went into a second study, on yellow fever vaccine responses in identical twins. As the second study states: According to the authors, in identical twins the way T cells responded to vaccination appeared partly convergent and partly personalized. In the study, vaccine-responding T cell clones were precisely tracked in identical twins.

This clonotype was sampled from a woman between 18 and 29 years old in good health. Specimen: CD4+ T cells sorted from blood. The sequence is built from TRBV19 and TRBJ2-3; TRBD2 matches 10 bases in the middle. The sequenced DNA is TGTGCCAGTAGTATTGTAGCGGGAGGCAGGACAGATACGCAGTATTTT. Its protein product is CASSIVAGGRTDTQYF. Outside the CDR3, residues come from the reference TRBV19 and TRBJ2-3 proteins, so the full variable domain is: DGGITQSPKYLFRKEGQNVTLSCEQNLNHDAMYWYRQDPGQGLRLIYYSQIVNDFQKGDIAEGYSVSREKKESFPLTVTSAQKNPTAFYLCASSIVAGGRTDTQYFGPGTRLTVL.